Each of the 7 T cell receptor beta chains below was sequenced from the same sample in a study of T cell responses to AZD1222 COVID-19 vaccine listed by TCRdb under 2021. Interpreted using the paper, the time point label stands for: baseline before first vaccination. The library was built by means of the immunoSEQ multiplex PCR assay. This is the immuneACCESS table as TCRdb keeps it, with only in-frame sequences that have V and J called. A part of the clones is gone; compared with another copy, unresolved V genes explain less than half, and the rest is unexplained. A total of about 92,000 clones appear in this sample, approximately 91% of them only once. The top ten clonotypes cover about 20% of the sample. The material sequenced was peripheral blood, taken on day 0 of AZD1222 vaccination. These TCRs come from an adult in good health.

V gene TRBV19 combines with J gene TRBJ2-2, with D uncertain. The CDR3 spans 18 residues. Germline V lookup: CDR1 LNHDA, CDR2 SQIVND (reference sequence). Trimming removed 5 bases at V and 0 bases at J, with 19 bases between. The CDR3 region is CASSPALMSPANTGELFF. In DNA form, the CDR3 reads TGTGCCAGTAGTCCCGCCCTTATGTCCCCGGCGAACACCGGGGAGCTGTTTTTT.

The V and J genes are TRBV27 and TRBJ2-1; a weak D match, TRBD1 (5 bases). The V end lost 5 bases, the J end lost 4 bases, and 15 bases lay between the germline ends. This CDR3 has 15 residues. CDR1 and CDR2 from the germline V gene are MNHEY and SMNVEV (reference sequence). This chain's CDR3 is CASSPPGRDYNEQFF. The CDR3, as DNA: TGTGCCAGCAGTCCCCCAGGCAGGGATTACAATGAGCAGTTCTTC.

This clone was picked up one time. The chain links TRBV5-8 to TRBJ2-3, with D unresolved. V lost 5 bases and J 2 bases, leaving 12 bases between the germline ends. This CDR3 has 14 residues. Germline V lookup: CDR1 SGHTS, CDR2 YDEGEE. Here the CDR3 reads CASSSRLLTDTQYF. CDR3 DNA: TGTGCCAGCAGTAGCCGACTCCTCACAGATACGCAGTATTTT. Combining the CDR3 with reference TRBV5-8 and TRBJ2-3 gives the whole variable domain EAGVTQSPTHLIKTRGQQATLRCSPISGHTSVYWYQQALGLGLQFLLWYDEGEERNRGNFPPRFSGRQFPNYSSELNVNALELEDSALYLCASSSRLLTDTQYFGPGTRLTVL.

The chain uses TRBV20-1 and TRBJ1-1; D is undetermined. Germline V gives CDR1 DFQATT, CDR2 SNEGSKA (reference sequence). The CDR3 contains 11 residues. V was clipped by 3 bases and J by 4 bases, with 6 bases between them. In nucleotides, the CDR3 is TGCAGTGCTAGTGGTGCCACTGAAGCTTTCTTT. Encoded protein: CSASGATEAFF.

A few counts support this clone. V usage is TRBV13 and J usage is TRBJ1-5; possibly TRBD1 for D (6 bases). V was shortened by 5 bases and J by 4 bases, with 18 bases between the two germline ends. The CDR3 consists of 16 residues. In germline, CDR1 is PRHDT, CDR2 FYEKMQ (reference sequence). The CDR3 spells CASSRRGQISNQPQHF. The CDR3 nucleotides are TGTGCCAGCAGCCGCAGAGGACAGATTTCTAATCAGCCCCAGCATTTT.

The rearrangement uses TRBV27 and TRBJ1-5; D gene unclear. V shed 9 bases and J shed 4 bases, with 13 bases lying between them. The CDR3 loop spans 13 amino acids. Germline assignment: CDR1 MNHEY and CDR2 SMNVEV (reference sequence). The CDR3 here is CASSLHGNQPQHF. DNA for the CDR3: TGTGCCAGTAGCTTACACGGGAATCAGCCCCAGCATTTT.

This chain uses TRBV7-2 with TRBJ1-5; D gene ambiguous. The germline V gene has CDR1 SGHTA and CDR2 FQGNSA. V lost 4 bases, J lost 6 bases, and 13 bases lay in between. The CDR3 is 14 amino acids. CDR3 DNA sequence: TGTGCCAGCAGCTCAAGACAAAGCGCTCAGCCCCAGCATTTT. Protein: CASSSRQSAQPQHF.